Listed below are T cell receptor beta chains from one sample, sequenced in a study of vaccination effects on CD4 cells after COVID-19. Sequencing used immunoSEQ multiplex PCR; TCRdb keeps in-frame clones, though not all of them. The table includes 30,000 to 45,000 clones, around 70% detected once. The antigens of these receptors remain unknown. The specimen was CD4+ T cells from PBMCs cultured with SARS-CoV-2 spike peptides, collected before COVID-19 vaccination. These receptors all stem from a human donor who received a COVID-19 vaccine. The CDR3 runs from the conserved cysteine through the conserved F or W. D genes are given only for firm matches. The size of a clone is reported for some rows only, either as once, few or many, or as a class for expanded clones.

DNA | CDR3 | J | D | V | size
TGCGCCAGCATCCAGCGGGGGGGCCGGTACGAGCAGTACTTC | CASIQRGGRYEQYF | TRBJ2-7 | TRBD2 | TRBV10-2 | few
TGTGCCAGCAGCTTGAGGGGTCTCCCACAAGAGACCCAGTACTTC | CASSLRGLPQETQYF | TRBJ2-5 | - | TRBV7-3 | -
TGTGCCAGCAGCGCTTACACTGAAGCTTTCTTT | CASSAYTEAFF | TRBJ1-1 | - | TRBV14 | medium-sized
TGTGCCAGCAGTTTATCCGGACTAGCGGGAGGCCCAGATACGCAGTATTTT | CASSLSGLAGGPDTQYF | TRBJ2-3 | TRBD2 | TRBV28 | -
TGCGCCAGCAGCTTGGGGGACAGCGGAACTAGCAGCTACACCTTC | CASSLGDSGTSSYTF | TRBJ1-2 | TRBD1 | TRBV5-1 | -
TGTGCCAGCAGTTCCCCGGACCGGGGGGAGCAGTACTTC | CASSSPDRGEQYF | TRBJ2-7 | - | TRBV28 | -
TGTGCCAGCAGTGAACCGGGCAGGGGGGGTGACGAGCAGTACTTC | CASSEPGRGGDEQYF | TRBJ2-7 | - | TRBV6-1 | -
TGTGCCAGCAGCCCGCCGGACAGGTCCAGGAGCGGCTACACCTTC | CASSPPDRSRSGYTF | TRBJ1-2 | TRBD1 | TRBV7-8 | -
TGTGCCAGTAGTATATGGGGGGGCTGGGACAGGGTACACACCGGGGAGCTGTTTTTT | CASSIWGGWDRVHTGELFF | TRBJ2-2 | TRBD1 | TRBV19 | -
TGTGCCAGCAGTACGGACAGGGGATATCAGCCCCAGCATTTT | CASSTDRGYQPQHF | TRBJ1-5 | TRBD1 | TRBV6-5 | few
TGCGCCAGCAGCCAGACGTATGGGGGGGCTGAAGCTTTCTTT | CASSQTYGGAEAFF | TRBJ1-1 | - | TRBV4-3 | -